The 24 T cell receptor beta chains in this list originate from one sample, sequenced in a study of T-cell memory formation after mild COVID-19. TCRdb reprocessed the 5' RACE reads via MiXCR and lists one record per CDR3 protein. In the table there are 350,000 to 450,000 distinct CDR3 sequences, more than 20% of which are singletons. Sequences were obtained from PBMCs or a T cell subset sorted from them (not recorded which). The receptor source for this set is an adult woman who had mild COVID-19 (a few samples of this study predate the infection). Cell type and time point are not known.

The chain uses TRBV6-2 or TRBV6-3 and TRBJ2-1; D call uncertain. With 6 bases removed from V and 6 bases from J, the gap between germline ends came to 12 bases. Germline values: CDR1 MNHEY, CDR2 SVGEGT. There are 13 residues in the CDR3. The CDR3 spells CASRLRRVNEQFF. The CDR3 coding sequence is TGTGCCAGCAGGCTCAGAAGGGTCAATGAGCAGTTCTTC.

This clonotype was picked up a small number of times. This chain links TRBV25-1 with TRBJ2-1, with TRBD2 matching over 11 bases. V shed 5 bases, J shed 3 bases, and the junction held 24 bases outside the gene matches. The germline V gene has CDR1 MGHDK and CDR2 SYGVNS. The CDR3 is made up of 22 amino acids. CDR3 protein: CASSSVSTEGLTSGKGYNEQFF. In DNA form, the CDR3 reads TGTGCCAGCAGTAGCGTTTCTACAGAAGGCCTGACTAGCGGGAAGGGCTACAATGAGCAGTTCTTC.

The chain employs TRBV20-1 and TRBJ2-7; D unresolved. The CDR3 is 13 amino acids. The V and J ends lost 4 bases and 0 bases respectively, with 10 bases between them. The germline CDR1 and CDR2 sequences are DFQATT and SNEGSKA (reference sequence). The CDR3 reads CSATPLSSYEQYF. DNA of the CDR3: TGCAGTGCTACCCCTCTAAGCTCCTACGAGCAGTACTTC.

This clonotype was seen a few times. The CDR3 nucleotides are TGTGCCAGCAGTTACTCGTCTTCGGGGCGCTATGGCTACACCTTC. Encoded protein: CASSYSSSGRYGYTF. This chain connects TRBV6-2 or TRBV6-3 to TRBJ1-2, with a tentative D call TRBD1 (5 bases). V lost 0 bases and J lost 4, with 12 bases in between. Germline CDR1 reads MNHEY; CDR2 reads SVGEGT. This CDR3 contains 15 residues.

The chain combines TRBV7-9 with TRBJ1-3; 7 bases are shared with TRBD1. The CDR3 is made up of 14 amino acids. CDR1 and CDR2 from the germline V gene are SEHNR and FQNEAQ (reference sequence). V shed 11 bases and J 0 bases; nucleotides not matched to a gene: 7. The CDR3 sequence: CAGRTGSSGNTIYF. Here the CDR3 DNA reads TGTGCCGGTAGGACAGGCTCCTCTGGAAACACCATATATTTT.

This clonotype was counted between two and nine times. The chain recombines TRBV6-5 with TRBJ1-1, with unresolved D. The germline V gene has CDR1 MNHEY and CDR2 SVGAGI. V shed 2 bases and J shed 1 base, with 5 bases lying between them. The CDR3 consists of 13 residues. In nucleotides, the CDR3 is TGTGCCAGCAGTTACGACTGGAACACTGAAGCTTTCTTT. Protein: CASSYDWNTEAFF.

V is TRBV20-1 and J is TRBJ2-6; D might be TRBD1 (6 bases). Trimming took 2 bases from V and 0 from J, leaving 8 bases between them. This CDR3 spans 15 amino acids. CDR1 and CDR2 from the germline V gene are DFQATT and SNEGSKA (reference sequence). This chain's CDR3 is CSARTGTSGANVLTF. CDR3 in DNA: TGCAGTGCTAGAACAGGGACCTCTGGGGCCAACGTCCTGACTTTC.

This clonotype was recorded a few times. The rearrangement joins TRBV30 to TRBJ1-3, with D possibly being TRBD1 (5 bases). The CDR3 loop spans 13 amino acids. V gave up 0 bases and J gave up 4 bases, with 7 bases separating them. Looked up from germline, CDR1 is GTSNPN and CDR2 is SVGIG (reference sequence). CDR3 residues: CAWSVSGGNTIYF. The CDR3 bases are TGTGCCTGGAGTGTTTCAGGGGGAAACACCATATATTTT.

The rearrangement joins TRBV12-3 or TRBV12-4 to TRBJ2-5; D could derive from TRBD1 or TRBD2 (6 bases each). The germline V and J ends were trimmed by 7 bases and 5 bases, with 14 bases remaining between them. CDR3 length: 13 residues. CDR3 protein: CASTLGGPETQYF. CDR3 sequence (DNA): TGTGCCAGCACCTTAGGGGGGCCGGAGACCCAGTACTTC.

This clonotype has only a few counts. The chain recombines TRBV5-1 with TRBJ2-7; D is unclear. V was cut by 6 bases and J by 7 bases, with 20 bases left in between. Germline loops: CDR1 SGHRS, CDR2 YFSETQ. The length of the CDR3 is 14 residues. The CDR3 region is CASTLEAGLREQYF. CDR3 DNA: TGCGCCAGCACCTTAGAGGCAGGTCTACGGGAGCAGTACTTC.

This clonotype has only a few counts. This chain joins TRBV24-1 and TRBJ2-5, with 8 positions matching TRBD2. Germline lookup yields CDR1 KGHDR and CDR2 SFDVKD. The junction had 7 bases not matched to a gene; V was cut back by 4 bases and J by 4 bases. This CDR3 is 15 amino acids long. The CDR3 nucleotides are TGTGCCACCAGTGACCCGGGGGGGGCGGGAGAGACCCAGTACTTC. It specifies CATSDPGGAGETQYF.

There are many counts of this clonotype. The chain carries TRBV6-2 or TRBV6-3 and TRBJ2-7, with D hard to call. Per germline, CDR1 MNHEY and CDR2 SVGEGT. The V and J ends lost 5 bases and 2 bases respectively, with 10 bases between them. CDR3 length equals 13 residues. The CDR3 loop reads CASSPRGTYEQYF. The CDR3 bases are TGTGCCAGCAGTCCCCGAGGTACCTACGAGCAGTACTTC.

In this sample, this clonotype turned up once. The chain links TRBV6-5 to TRBJ2-2, with 12 bases matching TRBD2. Germline V gives CDR1 MNHEY, CDR2 SVGAGI. The V segment lost 5 bases and the J segment 3 bases; nucleotides outside the gene matches: 19. This CDR3 is built from 21 residues. This CDR3 reads CASSHDFSSGRAAEDTGELFF. The CDR3, as DNA: TGTGCCAGCAGTCACGATTTTTCTAGCGGGAGGGCCGCCGAGGACACCGGGGAGCTGTTTTTT.

The chain joins TRBV3-1 to TRBJ1-2; D unresolved. The germline V gene encodes CDR1 LGHDT and CDR2 YNNKEL (reference sequence). The CDR3 has 15 amino acids. Trimming pared 0 bases from V and 6 bases from J, leaving 14 bases between. This chain's CDR3 is CASSQDRDYHDGYTF. In DNA, the CDR3 is TGTGCCAGCAGCCAAGATCGGGATTATCATGATGGCTACACCTTC. The complete variable domain, with remaining parts taken from reference TRBV3-1 and TRBJ1-2, reads DTAVSQTPKYLVTQMGNDKSIKCEQNLGHDTMYWYKQDSKKFLKIMFSYNNKELIINETVPNRFSPKSPDKAHLNLHINSLELGDSAVYFCASSQDRDYHDGYTFGSGTRLTVV.

This clonotype was detected a few times. The chain employs TRBV5-1 and TRBJ2-1; D gene unclear. This CDR3 is built from 14 residues. Germline V gives CDR1 SGHRS, CDR2 YFSETQ. Trimming removed 5 bases from V and 0 bases from J, with 9 bases in between. CDR3 region: CASREVSSYNEQFF. The CDR3 DNA is TGCGCCAGCAGAGAGGTGAGCTCCTACAATGAGCAGTTCTTC.

This clonotype ranks as medium-sized. The chain couples TRBV7-6 to TRBJ2-1, with D uncertain. The CDR3 length is 14 residues. Germline V gene lookup returns CDR1 SGHVS and CDR2 FNYEAQ. The ends were cut back, 2 bases at V and 4 bases at J, with 9 bases in the middle. CDR3 protein: CASSLLGPYNEQFF. CDR3 bases: TGTGCCAGCAGCTTACTCGGGCCATACAATGAGCAGTTCTTC.

V gene TRBV29-1 combines with J gene TRBJ1-3; no clear D gene. Germline V gene lookup returns CDR1 SQVTM and CDR2 ANQGSEA. The V end lost 5 bases, the J end lost 2 bases, and 10 bases lay between the germline ends. This CDR3 comprises 13 residues. CDR3 sequence: CSVLIPTGNTIYF. The CDR3 region has the DNA TGCAGCGTTTTAATCCCGACTGGAAACACCATATATTTT.

The CDR3 coding sequence is TGCGCCAGCAGCCAAGAGCCCGGGACTAGCGGCAATGAGCAGTTCTTC. This gives the protein CASSQEPGTSGNEQFF. This rearrangement joins TRBV4-1 to TRBJ2-1; 11 nucleotides line up with TRBD2. Germline CDR1 is MGHRA and CDR2 is YSYEKL. This CDR3 spans 16 amino acids. The V and J ends lost 0 bases and 6 bases, in that order; junction bases with no gene match: 4.

J is TRBJ1-1 and V is TRBV7-2; no clear D. The length of the CDR3 is 13 residues. Between the trimmed V and J ends, which lost 1 base and 6 bases, there was a span of 9 bases. CDR1 is SGHTA and CDR2 is FQGNSA in the germline V gene. CDR3 DNA sequence: TGTGCCAGCAGCTTAGAACGGGTCGCTGAAGCTTTCTTT. Protein sequence: CASSLERVAEAFF.

This clonotype has a single count. V is TRBV19 and J is TRBJ1-1; the D gene is possibly TRBD1 (5 bases). The germline V and J ends were trimmed by 9 bases and 6 bases, with 20 bases remaining between them. From germline, CDR1 is LNHDA and CDR2 SQIVND (reference sequence). The CDR3 has 14 amino acids. CDR3 amino acids: CARTQGLGRAEAFF. CDR3 nucleotides: TGTGCCAGGACCCAGGGCCTGGGGAGGGCTGAAGCTTTCTTT. Variable domain in full (rest from reference TRBV19 and TRBJ1-1): DGGITQSPKYLFRKEGQNVTLSCEQNLNHDAMYWYRQDPGQGLRLIYYSQIVNDFQKGDIAEGYSVSREKKESFPLTVTSAQKNPTAFYLCARTQGLGRAEAFFGQGTRLTVV.

The rearrangement uses TRBV4-1 and TRBJ1-2; D is undetermined. Germline V lookup: CDR1 MGHRA, CDR2 YSYEKL. V was pared by 1 base and J by 3 bases, with 18 bases between. The CDR3 consists of 17 residues. Written as DNA, the CDR3 is TGCGCCAGCAGCCAAGGGGAGGAAAGCGGGCCGTACTATGGCTACACCTTC. This codes for CASSQGEESGPYYGYTF.

The chain has TRBV5-1 and TRBJ2-1, with 7 bases aligning to TRBD1. The trim removed 4 bases at V and 7 bases at J, leaving 11 bases unmatched. The CDR3 consists of 15 residues. Per germline, CDR1 SGHRS and CDR2 YFSETQ. The CDR3 region is CASSQQGRFSNEQFF. The CDR3 region has the DNA TGCGCCAGCAGCCAACAGGGGCGGTTTAGTAATGAGCAGTTCTTC. The whole variable domain, filled in from reference TRBV5-1 and TRBJ2-1, reads KAGVTQTPRYLIKTRGQQVTLSCSPISGHRSVSWYQQTPGQGLQFLFEYFSETQRNKGNFPGRFSGRQFSNSRSEMNVSTLELGDSALYLCASSQQGRFSNEQFFGPGTRLTVL.

J is TRBJ1-2 and V is TRBV5-1; a possible D gene is TRBD1 (5 bases). CDR3 length: 16 residues. Germline CDR1 SGHRS, CDR2 YFSETQ. The V end was cut by 5 bases, the J end by 6 bases, with 23 bases between. This CDR3 reads CASRVGEQLLRDGYTF. The CDR3 region has the DNA TGCGCCAGCAGGGTGGGGGAGCAGCTGCTACGGGATGGCTACACCTTC. Using reference TRBV5-1 and TRBJ1-2 for the parts outside the CDR3, the full variable domain is KAGVTQTPRYLIKTRGQQVTLSCSPISGHRSVSWYQQTPGQGLQFLFEYFSETQRNKGNFPGRFSGRQFSNSRSEMNVSTLELGDSALYLCASRVGEQLLRDGYTFGSGTRLTVV.

This clonotype showed up just a few times. The V call is TRBV12-3 or TRBV12-4, the J call TRBJ2-2, with 11 bases aligning to TRBD1. The V and J ends lost 6 bases and 1 base, in that order; junction bases with no gene match: 4. This CDR3 has 16 amino acids. The CDR3 is CASSWTGGWNTGELFF. DNA for the CDR3: TGTGCCAGCAGCTGGACAGGGGGCTGGAACACCGGGGAGCTGTTTTTT.